These 6 T cell receptor beta chains share one sample of origin, sequenced in a study of T cells in Graves' hyperthyroidism and ophthalmopathy. RNA transcripts yielded amplified TCR beta CDR3 regions. First-round RT-PCR targeting the TCR CDR3 was performed with the HTBI primer set. In TCRdb, the multiplex PCR reads were re-called with MiXCR into one record per CDR3 protein. The table includes around 620,000 distinct CDR3 sequences, 16% detected once. Input material: blood. Receptors were obtained from a young woman with Graves' hyperthyroidism.

In the case of this clonotype: It may be a read error: a sequence one base away is much more abundant. The genes are TRBV28 and TRBJ1-2, with 10 positions matching TRBD1. Germline CDR1 is MDHEN and CDR2 is SYDVKM. V dropped 5 bases and J dropped 3; count of bases not matched to a gene: 12. This CDR3 is 17 amino acids long. The CDR3, as DNA: TGTGCCAGCAGTCCGACAGGGGGCGGGGGTAAAGACTATGGCTACACCTTC. It translates to CASSPTGGGGKDYGYTF.

This sequence joins TRBV4-1 and TRBJ2-7; the D gene is possibly TRBD1 (6 bases). Germline assignment: CDR1 MGHRA and CDR2 YSYEKL. Trimming took 0 bases from V and 3 from J, leaving 9 bases between them. The length of the CDR3 is 14 residues. CDR3 protein: CASSQDQGRYEQYF. CDR3 in DNA: TGCGCCAGCAGCCAAGATCAGGGGCGCTACGAGCAGTACTTC.

This clonotype has at least ten counts. The chain links TRBV6-1 to TRBJ2-4; unclear D gene. The germline gives CDR1 MNHNS, CDR2 SASEGT. This CDR3 is 15 amino acids long. The V and J ends lost 5 bases and 1 base respectively, with 12 bases between them. CDR3 amino acids: CASSPPGRAKNIQYF. CDR3 coding DNA: TGTGCCAGCAGTCCGCCAGGAAGGGCCAAAAACATTCAGTACTTC.

This clonotype showed up many times. The genes are TRBV20-1 and TRBJ2-3; TRBD2 agrees at 10 bases. Per the germline V gene, CDR1 is DFQATT and CDR2 is SNEGSKA (reference sequence). Unmatched junction bases numbered 12, after V lost 4 bases and J lost 5 bases. This CDR3 has 16 amino acids. The CDR3 spells CSAISGLAGVLDTQYF. The CDR3 DNA reads as TGCAGTGCTATCTCGGGGCTAGCGGGAGTGCTAGATACGCAGTATTTT.

Ten or more counts support this clonotype. The gene calls are TRBV3-1 and TRBJ1-1; 8 bases agree with TRBD1. Germline CDR1 LGHDT, CDR2 YNNKEL (reference sequence). V lost 8 bases and J lost 7; bases outside the gene matches: 6. This CDR3 comprises 12 residues. The CDR3 region is CASGRGPGEAFF. The CDR3 DNA sequence: TGTGCCAGCGGCAGGGGGCCCGGTGAAGCTTTCTTT.

This clonotype has at least ten counts. V and J are TRBV3-1 and TRBJ2-7, with 8 bases lining up with TRBD2. The CDR3 has 13 amino acids. The V gene end was trimmed by 6 bases and the J gene end by 6 bases; junction bases not matched to a gene: 7. Germline V gene data show CDR1 as LGHDT and CDR2 as YNNKEL (reference sequence). This CDR3 is CASRRSGTVEQYF. The CDR3 nucleotides read TGTGCCAGCAGACGTAGCGGGACGGTCGAGCAGTACTTC.